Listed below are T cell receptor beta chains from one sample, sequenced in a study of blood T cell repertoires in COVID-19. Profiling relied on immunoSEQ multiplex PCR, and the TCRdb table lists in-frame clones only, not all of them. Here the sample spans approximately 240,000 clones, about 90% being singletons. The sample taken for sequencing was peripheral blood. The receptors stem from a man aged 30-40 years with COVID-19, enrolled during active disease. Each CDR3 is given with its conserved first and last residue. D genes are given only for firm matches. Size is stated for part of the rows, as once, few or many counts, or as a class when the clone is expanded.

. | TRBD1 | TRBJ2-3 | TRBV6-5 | TGTGCCAGCAGTTATGATGACAGGGCCCTTACAGATACGCAGTATTTT | CASSYDDRALTDTQYF
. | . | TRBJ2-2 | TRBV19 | TGTGCCAGTAGTATAGTGCCGGGGGAAATTACCGGGGAGCTGTTTTTT | CASSIVPGEITGELFF
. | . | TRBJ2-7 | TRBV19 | TGTGCCAGTAGCAGTCTTAACTACGAGCAGTACTTC | CASSSLNYEQYF
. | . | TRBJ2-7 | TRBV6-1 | TGTGCCAGCAGTGAATTAGGAGAGACCTACGAGCAGTACTTC | CASSELGETYEQYF
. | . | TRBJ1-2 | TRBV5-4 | TGTGCCAGCAGCTTGGCCAGGGCGGATGGCTACACCTTC | CASSLARADGYTF
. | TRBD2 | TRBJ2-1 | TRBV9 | TGTGCCAGCAGCCCCCTAGCGGGGGTCTACAATGAGCAGTTCTTC | CASSPLAGVYNEQFF
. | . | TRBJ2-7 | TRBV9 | TGTGCCAGCAGCGTAGCCCCCGGGGGTGGGAACTCCTACGAGCAGTACTTC | CASSVAPGGGNSYEQYF
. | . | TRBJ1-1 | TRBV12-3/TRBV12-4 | TGTGCCAGCAGTTTAGGTCCTTACACTGAAGCTTTCTTT | CASSLGPYTEAFF
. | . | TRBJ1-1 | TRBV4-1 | TGCGCCCGCAGCCAACTCCTCACGAGACGGGAGACTGAAGCTTTCTTT | CARSQLLTRRETEAFF
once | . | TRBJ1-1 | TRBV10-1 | TGCGCCAGCAGCCCCTCGGGACTCCCGAACACTGAAGCTTTCTTT | CASSPSGLPNTEAFF
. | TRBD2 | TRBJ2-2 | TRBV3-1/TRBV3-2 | TGTGCCAGCAGCCAAGGTCGGGGGGAGTACGGGGAGCTGTTTTTT | CASSQGRGEYGELFF
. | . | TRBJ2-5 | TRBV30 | TGTGCCTGGAGTACGCAGGGGATCGAGACCCAGTACTTC | CAWSTQGIETQYF
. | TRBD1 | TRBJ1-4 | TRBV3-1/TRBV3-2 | TGTGCCAGCAGCCAACGACAGGGGGCAAATGAAAAACTGTTTTTT | CASSQRQGANEKLFF
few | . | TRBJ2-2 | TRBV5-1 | TGCGCCAGCAGCTTGAAGGGCGGGTCCGGGGAGCTGTTTTTT | CASSLKGGSGELFF
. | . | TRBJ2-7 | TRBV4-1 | TGCGCCAGCAGCCAAGATCTCCTTTCCGAGAGCTCCTACGAGCAGTACTTC | CASSQDLLSESSYEQYF
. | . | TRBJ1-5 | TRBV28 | TGTGCCAGCAGTTTCCTCGAACAGGGCCGTCAGCCCCAGCATTTT | CASSFLEQGRQPQHF
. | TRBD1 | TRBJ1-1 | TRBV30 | TGTGCCTACCAGGGGGTAGGGACTGAAGCTTTCTTT | CAYQGVGTEAFF
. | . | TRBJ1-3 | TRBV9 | TGTGCCAGCAGCGTAGCCCACGGAGGGACCTCTGGAAACACCATATATTTT | CASSVAHGGTSGNTIYF
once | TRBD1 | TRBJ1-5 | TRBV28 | TGTGCCAGCAGTTCCCCCCGCTGGCGCAGGGGGCGAGGTCGCAATCAGCCCCAGCATTTT | CASSSPRWRRGRGRNQPQHF
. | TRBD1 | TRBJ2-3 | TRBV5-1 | TGCGCCAGCAGCTTACAGGGGTTCCCTAGCACAGATACGCAGTATTTT | CASSLQGFPSTDTQYF
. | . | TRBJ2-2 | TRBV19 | TGTGCCACTACGGGGGGGGACAGGAACACCGGGGAGCTGTTTTTT | CATTGGDRNTGELFF
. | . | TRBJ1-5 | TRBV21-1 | TGTGCCAGCAGCAAGGAGACAGGGGGCAGCAATCAGCCCCAGCATTTT | CASSKETGGSNQPQHF
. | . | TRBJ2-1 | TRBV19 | TGTGCCAGTACCCTAGCTGGGCGCCTTTACAATGAGCAGTTCTTC | CASTLAGRLYNEQFF
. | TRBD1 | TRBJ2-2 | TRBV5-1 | TGCGCCAGCAGCCCCGGACAGGGACTCGCGAACACCGGGGAGCTGTTTTTT | CASSPGQGLANTGELFF
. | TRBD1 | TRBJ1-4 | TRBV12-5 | TGTGCTAGTGGTTCATCTGCCGGGACAGCAAATGAAAAACTGTTTTTT | CASGSSAGTANEKLFF
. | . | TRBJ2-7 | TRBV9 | TGTGCCAGCAGCGTAGGGACTGCCGCCTACGAGCAGTACTTC | CASSVGTAAYEQYF
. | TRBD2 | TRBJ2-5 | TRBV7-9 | TGTGCCAGCAGCCTTATCGGGACTAAACAAGAGACCCAGTACTTC | CASSLIGTKQETQYF
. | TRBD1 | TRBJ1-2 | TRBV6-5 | TGTGCCAGCAGATGGGACAGGAGTTATGGCTACACCTTC | CASRWDRSYGYTF
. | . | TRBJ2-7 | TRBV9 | TGTGCCAGCAGCGTTCAGACTGGGAGCTCCTACGAGCAGTACTTC | CASSVQTGSSYEQYF
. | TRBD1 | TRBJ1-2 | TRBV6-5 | TGTGCCAGCAAGACAGGGCCCTATGGCTACACCTTC | CASKTGPYGYTF
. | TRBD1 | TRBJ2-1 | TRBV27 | TGTGCCAGCAGTTTCTCTGTTTTTGGGACAGCCTACAATGAGCAGTTCTTC | CASSFSVFGTAYNEQFF
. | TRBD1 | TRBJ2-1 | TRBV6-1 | TGTGCCAGCAGTGGCGGACAGGGTGGTAGTCCCTACAATGAGCAGTTCTTC | CASSGGQGGSPYNEQFF
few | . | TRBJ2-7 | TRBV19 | TGTGCCAGTAGTATAGATAATGAGGGTTCCTACGAGCAGTACTTC | CASSIDNEGSYEQYF
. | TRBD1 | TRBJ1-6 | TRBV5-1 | TGCGCCAGCAGACGGACAGGGGAGGATTCACCCCTCCACTTT | CASRRTGEDSPLHF
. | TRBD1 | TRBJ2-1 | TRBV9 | TGTGCCAGCAGCGTCCAACAACTCGGGACAGGGGGCAGGGATGAGCAGTTCTTC | CASSVQQLGTGGRDEQFF
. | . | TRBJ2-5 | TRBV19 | TGTGCCAGTAGTATAATGGGGGGCCAAGAGACCCAGTACTTC | CASSIMGGQETQYF
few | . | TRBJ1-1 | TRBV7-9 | TGTGCCAGCAGCTTAGAAGCAGGGACTGCTGAAGCTTTCTTT | CASSLEAGTAEAFF
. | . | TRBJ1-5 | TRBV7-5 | TGTGTCAGAAGCTCCACCGGGACAGGGGTCAATAGCAATCAGCCCCAGCATTTT | CVRSSTGTGVNSNQPQHF
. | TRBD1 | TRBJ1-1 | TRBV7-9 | TGTGCCAGCAGCTTAACAGGGGTTGGCACTGAAGCTTTCTTT | CASSLTGVGTEAFF
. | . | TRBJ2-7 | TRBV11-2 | TGTGCCAGCAGCTTAGATTGGTCGGGGTCCGAGCAGTACTTC | CASSLDWSGSEQYF
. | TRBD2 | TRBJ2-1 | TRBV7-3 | TGTGCCAGCAGCTTAGATCTAGCGGCCCGTACAGGCAATGAGCAGTTCTTC | CASSLDLAARTGNEQFF
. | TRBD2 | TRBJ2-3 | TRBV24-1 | TGTGCCACCTTTACTAGCGGGGGGCTAGATACGCAGTATTTT | CATFTSGGLDTQYF
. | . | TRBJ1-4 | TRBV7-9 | TGTGCCAGCAGCTCCCTCCCGGGTGCGGTGTTTTTT | CASSSLPGAVFF
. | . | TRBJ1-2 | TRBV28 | TGTGCCAGCGGGCCTTACTATGGCTACACCTTC | CASGPYYGYTF
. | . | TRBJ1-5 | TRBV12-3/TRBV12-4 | TGTGCCAGCAGTTTGGGCCGCAATCAGCCCCAGCATTTT | CASSLGRNQPQHF
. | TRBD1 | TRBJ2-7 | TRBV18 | TGTGCCAGCTCACCACCGGGACAGGGCTACGAGCAGTACTTC | CASSPPGQGYEQYF
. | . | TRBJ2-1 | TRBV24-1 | TGTGCCACCAGTGATCCGACTAGTCTAGAGCAGTTCTTC | CATSDPTSLEQFF
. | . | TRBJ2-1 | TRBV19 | TGTGCCAGTGCTCAAGACAGGAGCTCCTACAATGAGCAGTTCTTC | CASAQDRSSYNEQFF
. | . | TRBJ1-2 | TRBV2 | TGTGCCAGCAGTGATGGGCGAAACTATGGCTACACCTTC | CASSDGRNYGYTF
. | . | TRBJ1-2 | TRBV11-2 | TGTGCCAGCAGCCTAGAGGGGGGTGGCTACACCTTC | CASSLEGGGYTF
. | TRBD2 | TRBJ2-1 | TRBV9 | TGTGCCAGCAGCACTAGCGGGGGGGCTGGTGAGCAGTTCTTC | CASSTSGGAGEQFF